This T cell receptor (beta chain) was sequenced for a study of blood T cell repertoires in COVID-19. This table comes from immunoSEQ multiplex PCR, and its TCRdb copy is limited to in-frame clones, with some not included. This table has approximately 300,000 clones, roughly 90% appearing once. It was within 2 weeks before study entry that exposed participants met a COVID-19 case. This clone was found once. The germline V gene has CDR1 LGHNA and CDR2 YSLEER. The CDR3 sequence is 15 residues long. Trimming removed 3 bases from V and 5 bases from J; junction bases left unmatched: 8. This rearrangement joins TRBV4-3 to TRBJ2-7, with 9 bases matching TRBD2. The sample was PBMCs or T cells enriched from blood (not recorded which). This sequence originates from a woman in her 30s who had been exposed to COVID-19. CDR3 in amino acids: CASSQSPSGANEQYF. The CDR3 DNA is TGCGCCAGCAGCCAGAGCCCTAGCGGGGCGAACGAGCAGTACTTC.